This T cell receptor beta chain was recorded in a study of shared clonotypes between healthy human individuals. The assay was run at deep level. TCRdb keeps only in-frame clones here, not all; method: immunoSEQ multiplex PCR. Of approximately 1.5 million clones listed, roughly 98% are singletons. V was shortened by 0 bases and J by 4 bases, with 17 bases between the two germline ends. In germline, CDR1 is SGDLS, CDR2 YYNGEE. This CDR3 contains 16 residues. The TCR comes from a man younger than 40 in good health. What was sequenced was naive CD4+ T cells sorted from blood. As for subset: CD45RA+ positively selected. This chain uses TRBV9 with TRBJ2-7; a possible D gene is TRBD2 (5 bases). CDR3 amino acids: CASSVDAGGSEYEQYF. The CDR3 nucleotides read TGTGCCAGCAGCGTAGATGCCGGAGGTTCGGAATACGAGCAGTACTTC.